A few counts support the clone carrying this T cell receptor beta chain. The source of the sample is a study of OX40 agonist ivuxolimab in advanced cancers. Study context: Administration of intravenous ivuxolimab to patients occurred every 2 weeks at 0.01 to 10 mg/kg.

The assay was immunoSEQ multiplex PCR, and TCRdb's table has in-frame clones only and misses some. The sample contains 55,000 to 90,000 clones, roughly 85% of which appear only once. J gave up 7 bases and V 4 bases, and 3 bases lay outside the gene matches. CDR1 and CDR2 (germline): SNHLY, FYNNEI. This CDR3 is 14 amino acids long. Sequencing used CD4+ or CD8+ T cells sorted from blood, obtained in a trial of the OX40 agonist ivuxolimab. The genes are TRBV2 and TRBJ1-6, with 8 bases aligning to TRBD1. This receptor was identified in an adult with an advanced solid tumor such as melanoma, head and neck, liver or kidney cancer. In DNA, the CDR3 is TGTGCCAGCAGTGTGACAGGGGCCAATTCACCCCTCCACTTT. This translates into CASSVTGANSPLHF.